This T cell receptor beta chain is from a study of post-analysis software for immune sequencing data. Study in general: Relapsing-remitting, secondary progressive and progressive-relapsing courses of multiple sclerosis were included. General study results and limits: Elevated frequency relative to controls characterized 4 or 5 TRBV segments in patients, TRBV5-6, TRBV5-1 and TRBV20-1 among them. Co-batched samples clustered tightly together by F measure. Controls had significantly higher normalized Chao1 diversity than multiple sclerosis patients.

Points on this clonotype: Its antigen remains unknown.

Incorporated into the TCR beta cDNA libraries were unique molecular identifiers, which served to reduce PCR and sequencing biases. One entry per CDR3 protein, called by TCRdb with MiXCR from the PCR reads. The sample shows around 710,000 distinct CDR3 sequences, 35% to 55% of them seen only once. CDR1 and CDR2 from the germline V gene are DFQATT and SNEGSKA (reference sequence). CDR3 size: 16 residues. Losses at the gene ends were 2 bases for V and 4 bases for J; bases not matched to a gene: 8. Source material: blood. The clonotype was recovered from a girl under 18 with multiple sclerosis. The rearrangement links TRBV20-1 to TRBJ2-3, with 11 bases matching TRBD2. CDR3 region: CSARRWGTSGSDTQYF. CDR3 bases: TGCAGTGCTAGACGTTGGGGGACTAGCGGATCAGATACGCAGTATTTT.